One T cell receptor beta chain is described in this entry. The target antigen is unknown. Scientists made TCR beta libraries using quantitative 5'-RACE with molecular barcodes. TCRdb reanalysed the 5' RACE reads using MiXCR and keeps one entry per CDR3 protein. Among about 90,000 distinct CDR3 sequences, roughly 8.8% were seen once, and the ten largest hold roughly 29%. This record belongs to a study of CD8 T cells in ankylosing spondylitis. Study-level findings and limits: Eight or nine highly homologous variants formed a TCR beta motif that appeared characteristic of ankylosing spondylitis blood.

The CDR3 is 15 residues long. Per the germline V gene, CDR1 is SGHRS and CDR2 is YFSETQ. V lost 4 bases to trimming and J lost 5 bases; unmatched junction nucleotides: 6. Sequencing was done on a sample of blood, either unsorted or a sorted T cell fraction (not recorded which). The rearrangement uses TRBV5-1 and TRBJ2-5, with TRBD2 matching 12 bases. The clonotype originates from a male donor with ankylosing spondylitis. CDR3 in amino acids: CASSPGTSGPETQYF. The CDR3 bases are TGCGCCAGCAGCCCCGGGACTAGCGGGCCGGAGACCCAGTACTTC. Based on the CDR3 plus reference TRBV5-1 and TRBJ2-5, the full variable domain is KAGVTQTPRYLIKTRGQQVTLSCSPISGHRSVSWYQQTPGQGLQFLFEYFSETQRNKGNFPGRFSGRQFSNSRSEMNVSTLELGDSALYLCASSPGTSGPETQYFGPGTRLLVL.